This T cell receptor (beta chain) originates from a study of T cell changes during pregnancy in multiple sclerosis. CDR3 size: 13 residues. V was shortened by 6 bases and J by 0 bases, with 8 bases between the two germline ends. The germline V gene has CDR1 MRHNA and CDR2 SNTAGT. The data were produced by immunoSEQ multiplex PCR, yet TCRdb's version contains in-frame clones alone and is incomplete. The sample has 10,000 or so clones; about 83% are singletons. Here the sequenced sample was CD8+ T cells from peripheral blood mononuclear cells, taken in the third trimester of pregnancy. The chain uses TRBV6-4 and TRBJ1-1, with D uncertain. The clonotype comes from a female donor in good health, enrolled as a control in a pregnancy study. The CDR3 DNA is TGTGCCAGCAGCTACAGCTTGAACACTGAAGCTTTCTTT. It specifies CASSYSLNTEAFF.